These T cell receptor beta chains were read from a single sample in a study of STAT3 mutations in large granular lymphocyte leukemia. Some clones are missing from TCRdb's copy, which holds only in-frame ones; the method was immunoSEQ multiplex PCR. This sample has some 9,800 clones, with about 92% found just once. Sequencing was carried out using peripheral blood mononuclear cells. The origin of the receptors is a man aged 60 to 75 with T-cell large granular lymphocyte leukemia. Some clones in this sample may be carry-over from other donors' samples. The CDR3 runs from the conserved cysteine through the conserved F or W. Each record gives: CDR3 length, V gene, J gene, clone size, D gene, CDR3 protein, CDR3 DNA. The D gene is left open where the match is weak. Some rows have no size entry. The others give once, few or many, or a class for an expanded clone.

15,TRBV5-4,TRBJ1-6,NA,NA,CASSLAGTYNSPLHF,TGTGCCAGCAGCTTAGCGGGCACCTATAATTCACCCCTCCACTTT
16,TRBV7-3,TRBJ2-2,NA,NA,CASSLKVSGGAGELFF,TGTGCCAGCAGCTTAAAAGTTAGCGGTGGGGCCGGGGAGCTGTTTTTT
17,TRBV7-2,TRBJ2-5,NA,TRBD2,CASSLAFSGIAGETQYF,TGTGCCAGCAGCTTAGCGTTTAGCGGGATCGCCGGGGAGACCCAGTACTTC
14,TRBV5-1,TRBJ2-7,NA,TRBD2,CASSASSGSGEQYF,TGCGCCAGCAGCGCATCTAGCGGGAGTGGCGAGCAGTACTTC
12,TRBV29-1,TRBJ2-7,NA,TRBD2,CSVEGLAGEQYF,TGCAGCGTTGAGGGACTAGCAGGCGAGCAGTACTTC
15,TRBV19,TRBJ1-2,NA,NA,CASSTLQGVDYGYTF,TGTGCCAGTAGCACCCTACAGGGAGTAGACTATGGCTACACCTTC
16,TRBV27,TRBJ2-1,NA,NA,CASSFWVGEGGNEQFF,TGTGCCAGCAGTTTTTGGGTTGGAGAGGGCGGTAATGAGCAGTTCTTC
13,TRBV6-1,TRBJ2-5,NA,TRBD1,CASSGGQGETQYF,TGTGCCAGCAGCGGGGGACAGGGAGAGACCCAGTACTTC
13,TRBV9,TRBJ2-1,NA,NA,CASSVEVYNEQFF,TGTGCCAGCAGCGTTGAGGTATACAATGAGCAGTTCTTC
17,TRBV7-9,TRBJ2-7,NA,TRBD2,CASSILSSGRPNYEQYF,TGTGCCAGCAGCATCCTGAGTAGCGGGAGGCCCAACTACGAGCAGTACTTC
16,TRBV29-1,TRBJ2-6,NA,NA,CSVARDTDSGANVLTF,TGCAGCGTTGCCAGGGACACCGACTCTGGGGCCAACGTCCTGACTTTC
12,TRBV7-3,TRBJ2-3,NA,NA,CASSGGGDTQYF,TGTGCCAGCAGCGGGGGAGGAGATACGCAGTATTTT
19,TRBV7-2,TRBJ2-2,once,TRBD2,CASSSGLAGGLLGTGELFF,TGTGCCAGCAGCTCGGGACTAGCGGGAGGGCTACTGGGCACCGGGGAGCTGTTTTTT
16,TRBV19,TRBJ2-3,once,NA,CASVTGPTNSTDTQYF,TGTGCCAGCGTAACAGGGCCGACGAATAGCACAGATACGCAGTATTTT